The source of this T cell receptor beta chain is a study of T cell responses to AZD1222 COVID-19 vaccine. The overall study: Researchers grouped second doses given at about 4 or about 12 weeks into one pool.

Measured with immunoSEQ multiplex PCR; TCRdb has only the in-frame clones, and not every one. The repertoire holds tens of thousands of clones, with roughly 90% as singletons. A word on this clone: As yet, its antigen is unknown.

Findings of the study overall: Nearly half of spike-specific TCRs reportedly target variant regions that are unmutated in the B.1.351 and B.1.1.7 variants. Baseline seropositives among AZD1222 recipients totaled only 5 to 7. The donor cohort was predominantly white British with a female majority, and clonal diversity may have been underestimated.

The sequence was obtained from an adult in good health. The specimen comprised peripheral blood, sampled on day 0 of AZD1222 vaccination.

The CDR3 reads CASSQSRGNTEAFF. The CDR3 bases are TGTGCCAGCAGCCAATCCAGGGGAAACACTGAAGCTTTCTTT. The V and J genes are TRBV16 and TRBJ1-1, with a weak D call TRBD1 (6 bases). This CDR3 contains 14 residues. In germline, CDR1 is KGHSY, CDR2 FQNENV. Trimming pared 0 bases from V and 2 bases from J, leaving 7 bases between.